This T cell receptor (beta chain) was recovered during a study of human CD4 T cells and Enterobacteriaceae. V was cut by 4 bases and J by 0 bases, with 9 bases left in between. Per germline, CDR1 MDHEN and CDR2 SYDVKM. The CDR3 spans 14 residues. Data came from immunoSEQ multiplex PCR; TCRdb stores just in-frame clones and leaves some out. This table lists about a hundred clones. CFSE-low CD25+ ICOS+ proliferating activated T cells were FACS-sorted after roughly 6-7 days. Irradiated autologous monocytes pulsed with antigen were cultured at a 2:1 ratio with CFSE-labeled memory CD4+ T cells. The memory gate held CD4+ cells that were not CD45RA+CCR7+CD95- naive cells, over 98% pure. This clone was observed a few times.

The sequenced sample consisted of bacteria-reactive CD4+ T cells grown in culture. Noted subset: CFSE-low proliferating memory CD4 T cells sorted after in vitro stimulation with a heat-inactivated bacterium or M. tuberculosis lysate. The sequence came from a human donor in good health. This chain links TRBV28 with TRBJ1-1; D unclear. This CDR3 is CASSSGGMNTEAFF. The CDR3 bases are TGTGCCAGCAGTTCAGGTGGCATGAACACTGAAGCTTTCTTT.